The clone carrying this T cell receptor beta chain was detected a few times. Its antigen is not identified. Germline V gives CDR1 SGHTA, CDR2 FQGTGA. Trimming stripped 4 bases from V and 1 base from J, with 5 bases between. This CDR3 comprises 13 residues. This sample is drawn from a study of OX40 agonist ivuxolimab in advanced cancers. The data were produced by immunoSEQ multiplex PCR, yet TCRdb's version contains in-frame clones alone and is incomplete. The repertoire consists of more than 50,000 clones, with around 83% occurring once and the leading ten covering 4% to 5.5%. Study results and caveats: Partial responders treated at 0.1-3.0 mg/kg exhibited clonal expansion among the lowest measured.

This receptor was taken from an adult with an advanced solid tumor such as melanoma, head and neck, liver or kidney cancer. The chain recombines TRBV7-3 with TRBJ2-1; the D is unclear. The sample in question was CD4+ or CD8+ T cells sorted from blood, obtained in a trial of the OX40 agonist ivuxolimab. For the CDR3, the DNA is TGTGCCAGCAGCTCGGATTCCTACAATGAGCAGTTCTTC. Its translation: CASSSDSYNEQFF.